The text below deals with one T cell receptor (beta chain). Its antigen is unknown. The data originate from a study of OX40 agonist ivuxolimab in advanced cancers. Study-level results: At 0.1 to 3.0 mg/kg and by week 6, CD4+ and CD8+ T cells in the blood had expanded clonally. CD8+ T cells averaged more expanded clones than CD4+.

Assay used: immunoSEQ multiplex PCR; TCRdb lists only in-frame clones, some missing. The sample has about 82,000 clones, more than 85% seen once. The sequencing used CD4+ or CD8+ T cells sorted from blood, collected in a trial of the OX40 agonist ivuxolimab. This sequence originates from an adult with an advanced solid tumor such as melanoma, head and neck, liver or kidney cancer.

The CDR3 sequence: CAISGTGGPQETQYF. The CDR3 DNA reads TGTGCCATCAGCGGAACAGGGGGCCCCCAAGAGACCCAGTACTTC. This chain joins TRBV10-3 and TRBJ2-5, with TRBD1 matching 9 bases. V lost 6 bases and J lost 1; bases outside the gene matches: 6. This CDR3 is 15 amino acids long. CDR1 and CDR2 (germline): ENHRY, SYGVKD.